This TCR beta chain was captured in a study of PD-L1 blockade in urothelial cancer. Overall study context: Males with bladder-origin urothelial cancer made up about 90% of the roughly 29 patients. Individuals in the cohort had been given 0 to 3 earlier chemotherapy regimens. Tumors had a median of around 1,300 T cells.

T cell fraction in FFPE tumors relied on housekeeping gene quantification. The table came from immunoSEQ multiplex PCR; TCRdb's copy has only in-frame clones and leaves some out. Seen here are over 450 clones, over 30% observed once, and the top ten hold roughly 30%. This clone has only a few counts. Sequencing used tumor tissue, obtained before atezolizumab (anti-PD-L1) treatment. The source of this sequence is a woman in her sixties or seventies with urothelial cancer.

CDR3 loop: CASSPGPSFLWYGYTF. DNA of the CDR3: TGTGCCAGCTCACCAGGTCCCTCCTTCCTGTGGTATGGCTACACCTTC. V is TRBV18 and J is TRBJ1-2; D is unclear. In germline, CDR1 is KGHSH, CDR2 LQKENI. V was shortened by 2 bases and J by 5 bases, with 18 bases between the two germline ends. CDR3 length: 16 amino acids.